The sequence of this T cell receptor beta chain was determined in a study of cytotoxic CD8 clonotypes in ibrutinib-treated CLL. Across the whole study: Response was recorded as partial in roughly 24 patients and complete in 2; at median roughly 63 months, roughly 15 remained remitted and about twelve had progressed.

Assay: immunoSEQ multiplex PCR; the TCRdb copy retains only in-frame clones and omits some. The sample has some 58,000 clones, roughly 71% seen once. V was trimmed by 6 bases and J by 2 bases, leaving 11 bases between them. CDR3 length: 13 residues. Germline-derived CDR1 and CDR2 are MNHEY and SVGAGI. General study findings and limits: Measured clonality at baseline was greater than in age-matched healthy donors and tracked with circulating CD8+ T-cell counts.

Concerning this clone: Its antigen is not known.

Approximately 2 micrograms of genomic DNA from cryopreserved PBMCs went into TCR beta libraries. This TCR derives from a human donor with chronic lymphocytic leukemia. V gene TRBV6-5 combines with J gene TRBJ2-7; weak D call: TRBD2 (6 bases). The specimen was PBMCs, collected after 12 months of ibrutinib treatment. This chain's CDR3 is CASSLRGPYEQYF. The DNA of the CDR3 is TGTGCCAGCAGCTTGCGGGGCCCCTACGAGCAGTACTTC.